This is a list of T cell receptor beta chains from one sample in a study of T cell changes during pregnancy in multiple sclerosis. Sequencing was performed with immunoSEQ multiplex PCR; in TCRdb, only in-frame clones are kept and a portion is missing. The table lists around 38,000 clones, more than 85% of them singletons. Sequenced here: CD8+ T cells from peripheral blood mononuclear cells, sampled in the third trimester of pregnancy. These receptor sequences come from a female donor with multiple sclerosis, enrolled in a pregnancy study. Both conserved end residues are part of each CDR3. D genes are given only for firm matches. The size field is filled for only some rows; it gives once, few, many or a size class.

TRBJ2-3	-	TRBV7-9	TRBD2	CASSPLGAGGPWDTQYF	TGTGCCAGCAGCCCCCTAGGAGCGGGAGGGCCGTGGGATACGCAGTATTTT
TRBJ2-1	-	TRBV2	-	CASSEGLVMEQFF	TGTGCCAGCAGTGAAGGACTAGTAATGGAGCAGTTCTTC
TRBJ2-2	-	TRBV6-4	-	CASSADRLGTGELFF	TGTGCCAGCAGTGCCGATCGACTGGGCACCGGGGAGCTGTTTTTT
TRBJ2-7	-	TRBV7-9	-	CASSLGQSEQYF	TGTGCCAGCAGCTTAGGACAGTCCGAGCAGTACTTC
TRBJ2-1	-	TRBV13	-	CASSLTLGDYPLGSYNEQFF	TGTGCCAGCAGCTTAACCCTTGGAGACTACCCACTGGGCTCCTACAATGAGCAGTTCTTC
TRBJ2-2	-	TRBV7-3	TRBD2	CASSPLAGGPGELFF	TGTGCCAGCAGCCCGCTAGCGGGAGGTCCCGGGGAGCTGTTTTTT
TRBJ2-7	-	TRBV15	-	CATSRGYEQYF	TGTGCCACCAGCCGGGGATATGAGCAGTACTTC
TRBJ2-1	once	TRBV6-5	TRBD2	CASREGLYYSEQFF	TGTGCCAGCAGGGAGGGACTATACTACAGTGAGCAGTTCTTC
TRBJ2-7	-	TRBV9	TRBD1	CANQGGDRESYEQYF	TGTGCCAACCAAGGGGGGGACAGGGAGTCCTACGAGCAGTACTTC
TRBJ2-7	-	TRBV4-1	TRBD2	CASSHRGGSYEQYF	TGCGCCAGCAGCCACCGGGGGGGTAGTTACGAGCAGTACTTC
TRBJ2-7	once	TRBV5-6	-	CASTLRRDSNYEQYF	TGTGCCAGCACTTTACGGCGGGACAGCAACTACGAGCAGTACTTC
TRBJ2-1	-	TRBV4-1	TRBD1	CASSPGQGSYNEQFF	TGCGCCAGCAGCCCGGGACAGGGGAGTTACAATGAGCAGTTCTTC
TRBJ1-5	-	TRBV2	-	CASLEVGSNQPQHF	TGTGCCAGCCTGGAGGTTGGCAGCAATCAGCCCCAGCATTTT
TRBJ2-7	-	TRBV7-9	-	CASSLTEVLYEQYF	TGTGCCAGCAGCTTAACTGAGGTCTTGTACGAGCAGTACTTC